This T cell receptor beta chain emerged from a study of blood T cells in healthy people across ages. Whole-study results and caveats: Those diversity estimates obtained from one million T cells were thought to be underestimates.

To note about this clonotype: The antigen is not known.

Peripheral blood samples of roughly 9.9 milliliters were drawn from each donor. This CDR3 has 15 residues. Germline trimming cut 5 bases from V and 1 base from J; bases unmatched to any gene: 6. Looked up from germline, CDR1 is MNHEY and CDR2 is SMNVEV (reference sequence). Alongside a J-beta primer mix, a sample-barcoded 5' primer served in a second PCR lasting about 6 to 12 cycles. A minimum of 3 million CDR3-containing paired-end reads was obtained for each sample. In TCRdb, the 5' RACE reads were re-called with MiXCR into one record per CDR3 protein. The sample consists of fewer than 900,000 distinct CDR3 sequences, 35% to 45% of them appearing once.

This chain uses TRBV27 with TRBJ2-7; TRBD2 aligns across 9 bases. The clonotype was recovered from an older woman in good health. Sequenced: blood. The CDR3 reads CASSPIAGVSYEQYF. The CDR3, as DNA: TGTGCCAGCAGTCCCATAGCGGGAGTATCCTACGAGCAGTACTTC.